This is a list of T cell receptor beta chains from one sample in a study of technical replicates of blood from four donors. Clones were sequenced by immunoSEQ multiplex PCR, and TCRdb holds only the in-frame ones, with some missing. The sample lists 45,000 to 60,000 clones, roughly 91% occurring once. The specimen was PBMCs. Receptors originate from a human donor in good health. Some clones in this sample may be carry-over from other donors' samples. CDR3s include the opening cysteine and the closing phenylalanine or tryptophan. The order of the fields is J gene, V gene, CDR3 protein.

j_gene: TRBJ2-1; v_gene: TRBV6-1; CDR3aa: CASHNDRPIDNEQFF
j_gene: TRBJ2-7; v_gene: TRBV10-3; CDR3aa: CAIRGYREWDEQYF
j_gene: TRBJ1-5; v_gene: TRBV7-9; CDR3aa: CASSSSDSTNQPQHF
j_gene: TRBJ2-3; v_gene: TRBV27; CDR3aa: CASRGALAGVLNTQYF
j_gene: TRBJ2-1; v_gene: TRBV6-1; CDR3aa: CASTEWRLGDEQFF
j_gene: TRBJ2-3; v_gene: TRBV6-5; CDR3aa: CASSYSGGRDTQYF
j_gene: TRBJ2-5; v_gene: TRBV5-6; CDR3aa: CASSLNLIQETQYF
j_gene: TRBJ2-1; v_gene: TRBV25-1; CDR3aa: CASSERGNEQFF
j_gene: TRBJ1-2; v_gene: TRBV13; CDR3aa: CASSSGSGVNYGYTF
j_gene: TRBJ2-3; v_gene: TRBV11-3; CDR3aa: CASSLGTGGSTDTQYF
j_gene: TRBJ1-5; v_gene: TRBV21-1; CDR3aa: CASRRPQHF
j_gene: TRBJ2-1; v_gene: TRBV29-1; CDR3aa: CSVHLPGSSYNEQFF
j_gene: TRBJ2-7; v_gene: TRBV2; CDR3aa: CASSGQGRSEQYF
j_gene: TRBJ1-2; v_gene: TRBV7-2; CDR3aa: CASSLVETGVYGYTF
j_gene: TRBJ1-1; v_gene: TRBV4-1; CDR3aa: CASSQDRGQGGWDTEAFF
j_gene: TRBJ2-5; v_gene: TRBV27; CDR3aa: CASSSYIQGTQYF
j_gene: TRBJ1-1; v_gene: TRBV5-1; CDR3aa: CASSPGTENTEAFF
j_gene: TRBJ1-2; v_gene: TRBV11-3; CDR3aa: CASSDRDHYGYTF
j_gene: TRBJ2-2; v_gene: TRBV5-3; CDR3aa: CARSLSRLPNTGELFF
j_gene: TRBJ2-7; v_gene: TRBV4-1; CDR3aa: CASSPGRGSYEQYF
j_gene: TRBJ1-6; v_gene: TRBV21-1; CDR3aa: CASSSGQMNSPLHF
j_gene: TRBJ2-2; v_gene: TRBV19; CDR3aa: CASSRGLAGGAGELFF
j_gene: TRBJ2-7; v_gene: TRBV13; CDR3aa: CASSPWDRVSYEQYF
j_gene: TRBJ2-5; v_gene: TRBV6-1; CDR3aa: CASSEVAEAWTQYF
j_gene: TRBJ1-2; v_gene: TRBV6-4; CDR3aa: CASSAAEGNGYTF
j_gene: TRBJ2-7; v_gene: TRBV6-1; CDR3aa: CASSALAGENRYEQYF
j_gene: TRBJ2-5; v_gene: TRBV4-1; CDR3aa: CASSPPLTHRTGYQETQYF